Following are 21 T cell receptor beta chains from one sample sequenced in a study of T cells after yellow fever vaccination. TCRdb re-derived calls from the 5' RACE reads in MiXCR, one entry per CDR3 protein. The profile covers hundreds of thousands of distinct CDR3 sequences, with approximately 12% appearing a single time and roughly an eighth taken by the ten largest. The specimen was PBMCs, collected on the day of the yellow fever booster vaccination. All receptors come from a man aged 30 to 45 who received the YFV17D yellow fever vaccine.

This CDR3 reads CASSPGSGLTQYF. CDR3 DNA sequence: TGTGCCAGCAGTCCGGGGAGTGGGTTGACCCAGTACTTC. This chain uses TRBV12-3 or TRBV12-4 with TRBJ2-5, with a possible D match to TRBD2 (5 bases). Deletions cut 5 bases from V and 7 bases from J, with 14 bases between. There are 13 residues in the CDR3.

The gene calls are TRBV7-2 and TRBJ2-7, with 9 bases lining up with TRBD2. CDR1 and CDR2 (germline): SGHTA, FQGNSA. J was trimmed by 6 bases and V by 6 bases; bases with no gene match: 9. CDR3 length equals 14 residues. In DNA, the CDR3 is TGTGCCAGCAGTAATAGCGGGAGAGTTGGCGAGCAGTACTTC. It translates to CASSNSGRVGEQYF.

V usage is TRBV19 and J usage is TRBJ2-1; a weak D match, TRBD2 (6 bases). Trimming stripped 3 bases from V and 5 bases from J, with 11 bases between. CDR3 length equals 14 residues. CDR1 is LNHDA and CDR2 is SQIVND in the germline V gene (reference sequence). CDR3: CASSMAVADNEQFF. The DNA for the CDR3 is TGTGCCAGTAGTATGGCGGTAGCGGACAATGAGCAGTTCTTC.

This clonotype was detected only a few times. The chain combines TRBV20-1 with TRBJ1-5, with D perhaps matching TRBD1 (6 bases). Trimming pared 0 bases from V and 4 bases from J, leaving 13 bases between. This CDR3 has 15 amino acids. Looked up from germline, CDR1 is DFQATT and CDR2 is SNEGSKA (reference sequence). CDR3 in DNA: TGCAGTGCTAGAGACGGGGGACACCTGAATCAGCCCCAGCATTTT. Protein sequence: CSARDGGHLNQPQHF.

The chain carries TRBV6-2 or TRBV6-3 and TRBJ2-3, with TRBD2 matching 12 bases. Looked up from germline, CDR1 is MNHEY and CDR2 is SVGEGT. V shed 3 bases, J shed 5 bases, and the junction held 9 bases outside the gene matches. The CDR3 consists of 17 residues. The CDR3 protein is CASSYGLGLAGVDTQYF. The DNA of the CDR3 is TGTGCCAGCAGTTATGGTCTGGGACTAGCGGGTGTAGATACGCAGTATTTT.

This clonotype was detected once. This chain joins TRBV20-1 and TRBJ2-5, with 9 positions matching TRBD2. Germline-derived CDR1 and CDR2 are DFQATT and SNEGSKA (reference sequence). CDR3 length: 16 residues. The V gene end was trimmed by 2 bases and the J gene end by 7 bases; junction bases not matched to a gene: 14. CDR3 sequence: CSARRLADQSWGTQYF. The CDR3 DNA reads TGCAGTGCTAGACGACTAGCGGACCAATCCTGGGGGACCCAGTACTTC.

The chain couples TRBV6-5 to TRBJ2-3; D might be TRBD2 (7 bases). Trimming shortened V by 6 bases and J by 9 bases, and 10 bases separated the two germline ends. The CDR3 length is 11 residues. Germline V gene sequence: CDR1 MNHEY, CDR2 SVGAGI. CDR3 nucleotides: TGTGCCAGCAGCGGGGGGCACACGCAGTATTTT. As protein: CASSGGHTQYF.

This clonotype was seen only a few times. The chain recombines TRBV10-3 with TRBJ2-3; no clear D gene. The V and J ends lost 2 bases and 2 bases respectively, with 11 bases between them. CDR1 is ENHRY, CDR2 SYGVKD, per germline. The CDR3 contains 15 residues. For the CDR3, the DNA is TGTGCCATCAGTGAGACCCAGGACCTCACAGATACGCAGTATTTT. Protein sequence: CAISETQDLTDTQYF.

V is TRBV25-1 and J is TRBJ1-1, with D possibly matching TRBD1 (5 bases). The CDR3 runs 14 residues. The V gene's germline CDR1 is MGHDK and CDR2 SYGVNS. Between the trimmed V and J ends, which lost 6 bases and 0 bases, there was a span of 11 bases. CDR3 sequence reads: CASSDQGMNTEAFF. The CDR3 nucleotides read TGTGCCAGCAGCGATCAGGGTATGAACACTGAAGCTTTCTTT.

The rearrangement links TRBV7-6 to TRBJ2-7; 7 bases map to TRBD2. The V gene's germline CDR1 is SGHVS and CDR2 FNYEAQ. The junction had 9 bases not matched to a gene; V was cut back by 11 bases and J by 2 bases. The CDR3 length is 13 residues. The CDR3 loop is CASGLAAAYEQYF. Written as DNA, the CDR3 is TGTGCCTCCGGCCTAGCGGCTGCCTACGAGCAGTACTTC.

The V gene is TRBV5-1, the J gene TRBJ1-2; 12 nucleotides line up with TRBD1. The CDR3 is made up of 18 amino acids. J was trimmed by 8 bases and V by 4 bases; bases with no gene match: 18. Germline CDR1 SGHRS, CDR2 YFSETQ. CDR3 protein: CASSKREVTGQGAGGYTF. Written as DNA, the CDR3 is TGCGCCAGCAGCAAGAGAGAAGTAACGGGACAGGGGGCGGGAGGCTACACCTTC.

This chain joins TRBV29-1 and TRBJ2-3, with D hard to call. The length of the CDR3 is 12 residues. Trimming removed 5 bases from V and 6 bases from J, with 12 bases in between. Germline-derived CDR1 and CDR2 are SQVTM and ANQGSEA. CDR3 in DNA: TGCAGCGTTAAGGGCTTGGGGGATACGCAGTATTTT. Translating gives CSVKGLGDTQYF.

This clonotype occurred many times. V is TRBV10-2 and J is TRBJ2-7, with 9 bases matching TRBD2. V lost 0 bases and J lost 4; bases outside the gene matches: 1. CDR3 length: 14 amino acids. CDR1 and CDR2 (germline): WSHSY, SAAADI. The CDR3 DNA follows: TGCGCCAGCAGTGAGTCTAGCGGGAGTTACGAGCAGTACTTC. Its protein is CASSESSGSYEQYF.

CDR3: CASSLYRDSHSPLHF. The CDR3 DNA sequence: TGTGCCAGCAGCTTATATCGGGACAGTCATTCACCCCTCCACTTT. The V call is TRBV7-9, the J call TRBJ1-6, with TRBD1 identical over 7 bases. The germline CDR1 and CDR2 sequences are SEHNR and FQNEAQ (reference sequence). The V gene end was trimmed by 2 bases and the J gene end by 8 bases; junction bases not matched to a gene: 6. The CDR3 is 15 amino acids.

The CDR3 sequence: CASSLDTGWETQYF. The CDR3 DNA follows: TGTGCCAGCAGCTTAGATACAGGTTGGGAGACCCAGTACTTC. The chain combines TRBV7-2 with TRBJ2-5; D perhaps matches TRBD1 (5 bases). Per germline, CDR1 SGHTA and CDR2 FQGNSA. V shed 1 base and J shed 5 bases, with 11 bases lying between them. The CDR3 sequence is 14 residues long.

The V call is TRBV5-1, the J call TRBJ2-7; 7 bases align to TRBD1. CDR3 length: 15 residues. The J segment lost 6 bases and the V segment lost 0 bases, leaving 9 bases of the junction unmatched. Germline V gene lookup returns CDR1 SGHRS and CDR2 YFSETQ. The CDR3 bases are TGCGCCAGCAGCTTGGATGGACAGGCTCTTGTCGAGCAGTACTTC. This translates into CASSLDGQALVEQYF.

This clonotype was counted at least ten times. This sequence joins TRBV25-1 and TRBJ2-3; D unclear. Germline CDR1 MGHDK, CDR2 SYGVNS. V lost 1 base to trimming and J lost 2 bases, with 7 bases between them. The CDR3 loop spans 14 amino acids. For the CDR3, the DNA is TGTGCCAGCAGTGAATTCGCCCTCACAGATACGCAGTATTTT. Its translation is CASSEFALTDTQYF.

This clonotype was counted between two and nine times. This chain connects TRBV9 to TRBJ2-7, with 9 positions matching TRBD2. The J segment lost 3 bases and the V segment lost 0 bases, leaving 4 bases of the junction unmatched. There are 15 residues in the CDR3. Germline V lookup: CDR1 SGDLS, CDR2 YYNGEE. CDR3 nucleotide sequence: TGTGCCAGCAGCGTAGAGGTTAGCGGGAGCTACGAGCAGTACTTC. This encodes CASSVEVSGSYEQYF.

CDR3 region: CASSQHLDYEQFF. CDR3 nucleotide sequence: TGCGCCAGCAGCCAACACCTAGACTATGAGCAGTTCTTC. The gene calls are TRBV4-1 and TRBJ2-1; D is uncertain. The V and J ends lost 2 bases and 8 bases respectively, with 10 bases between them. The CDR3 sequence is 13 residues long. The germline V gene encodes CDR1 MGHRA and CDR2 YSYEKL.

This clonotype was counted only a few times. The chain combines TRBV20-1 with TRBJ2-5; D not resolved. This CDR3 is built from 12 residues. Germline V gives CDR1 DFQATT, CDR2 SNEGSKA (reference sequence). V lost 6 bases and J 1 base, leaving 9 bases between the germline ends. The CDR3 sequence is CSARRLQETQYF. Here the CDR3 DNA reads TGCAGTGCCCGGCGACTCCAAGAGACCCAGTACTTC.

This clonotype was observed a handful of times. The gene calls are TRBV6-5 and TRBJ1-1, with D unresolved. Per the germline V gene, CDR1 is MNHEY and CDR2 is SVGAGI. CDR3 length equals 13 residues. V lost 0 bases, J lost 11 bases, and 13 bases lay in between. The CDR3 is CASSYSADFAAFF. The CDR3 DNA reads TGTGCCAGCAGTTACTCAGCCGACTTTGCCGCTTTCTTT.